One and the same sample provided the 22 T cell receptor beta chains below, sequenced in a study of shared clonotypes between healthy human individuals. Sequencing used immunoSEQ multiplex PCR; TCRdb keeps in-frame clones, though not all of them. The repertoire holds under 1,100,000 clones, with around 74% as singletons. Sequencing was done on a sample of memory CD4+ T cells sorted from blood. Subset meaning: CD45RA-negative fraction. Receptors originate from a man between 18 and 35 years old in good health.

The chain joins TRBV16 to TRBJ1-2, with D possibly matching TRBD1 (5 bases). V was clipped by 4 bases and J by 4 bases, with 16 bases between them. Germline-derived CDR1 and CDR2 are KGHSY and FQNENV. The CDR3 totals 15 residues. The CDR3 protein is CASSPGEGLSYGYTF. The CDR3, as DNA: TGTGCCAGCAGCCCCGGGGAGGGACTTTCCTATGGCTACACCTTC.

This chain joins TRBV6-1 and TRBJ1-1, with TRBD1 identical over 10 bases. The CDR3 is made up of 15 amino acids. The J segment lost 5 bases and the V segment lost 6 bases, leaving 9 bases of the junction unmatched. Looked up from germline, CDR1 is MNHNS and CDR2 is SASEGT. In nucleotides, the CDR3 is TGTGCCAGCAGCGGTCATGGGACAGGGGCTACTGAAGCTTTCTTT. Amino acid sequence: CASSGHGTGATEAFF.

The CDR3 reads CASSLTSGGSYEQYF. The CDR3 DNA reads as TGTGCCAGCAGTTTAACTAGCGGGGGATCCTACGAGCAGTACTTC. This rearrangement joins TRBV28 to TRBJ2-7, with 11 bases identical to TRBD2. With 2 bases clipped from V and 1 base from J, the junction kept 1 base outside the gene matches. Germline V lookup: CDR1 MDHEN, CDR2 SYDVKM. The CDR3 extends over 15 amino acids.

This CDR3 is CASSQRRLAEDQETQYF. In DNA form, the CDR3 reads TGCGCCAGCAGCCAACGACGACTAGCGGAGGACCAAGAGACCCAGTACTTC. The J gene is TRBJ2-5, the V gene TRBV4-1; 9 bases map to TRBD2. Trimming took 2 bases from V and 0 from J; bases not matched to a gene: 7. The CDR3 contains 17 residues. Germline lookup yields CDR1 MGHRA and CDR2 YSYEKL.

To note about this clone: The sample carries other DNA sequences with the same CDR3. The rearrangement uses TRBV7-8 and TRBJ2-5; a weak D match, TRBD1 (6 bases). In germline, CDR1 is SGHVS, CDR2 FQNEAQ. The V gene lost 5 bases and the J gene lost 0 bases, with 13 bases spanning the gap. CDR3 size: 15 residues. The CDR3 bases are TGTGCCAGCAGCCTTCTAGGGGGTCACCAAGAGACCCAGTACTTC. Protein: CASSLLGGHQETQYF.

The J gene is TRBJ2-5, the V gene TRBV15, with D perhaps TRBD1 (5 bases). The CDR3 is made up of 13 amino acids. Deletions cut 3 bases from V and 2 bases from J, with 7 bases between. Germline CDR1 LNHNV, CDR2 YYDKDF (reference sequence). The CDR3 protein is CATSRGRQETQYF. The DNA for the CDR3 is TGTGCCACCAGCAGGGGGCGGCAAGAGACCCAGTACTTC.

The V and J genes are TRBV29-1 and TRBJ2-7, with 8 positions matching TRBD1. The germline V gene has CDR1 SQVTM and CDR2 ANQGSEA. The CDR3 is made up of 14 amino acids. With 7 bases clipped from V and 5 bases from J, the junction kept 13 bases outside the gene matches. Here the CDR3 reads CSAAVPGQGHEQYF. The CDR3 DNA sequence: TGCAGCGCCGCGGTTCCTGGACAGGGCCACGAGCAGTACTTC.

This clone turned up a few times. The chain joins TRBV2 to TRBJ1-5; D is undetermined. Trimming removed 3 bases at V and 6 bases at J, with 21 bases between. CDR1 is SNHLY and CDR2 is FYNNEI in the germline V gene. This CDR3 spans 17 amino acids. CDR3 amino acids: CASSESGVSLGSQPQHF. The CDR3 DNA reads TGTGCCAGCAGTGAGTCGGGCGTATCCTTAGGTTCTCAGCCCCAGCATTTT.

Concerning this clone itself: The same CDR3 also results from other DNA sequences found in this sample. The rearrangement joins TRBV4-3 to TRBJ2-1; 11 bases are shared with TRBD2. The germline V gene encodes CDR1 LGHNA and CDR2 YSLEER. The CDR3 runs to 16 residues. The V and J ends lost 0 bases and 7 bases, in that order; junction bases with no gene match: 5. DNA of the CDR3: TGCGCCAGCAGCCAAGAACTAGCGGGAGTAAGGAATGAGCAGTTCTTC. It translates to CASSQELAGVRNEQFF.

This clone occurred a few times. The chain couples TRBV7-9 to TRBJ1-1; D gene uncertain. The V end lost 10 bases, the J end lost 3 bases, and 9 bases lay between the germline ends. The CDR3 is made up of 11 amino acids. Germline loops: CDR1 SEHNR, CDR2 FQNEAQ (reference sequence). The CDR3 DNA reads as TGTGCCACGGATAGGTACACTGAAGCTTTCTTT. This gives the protein CATDRYTEAFF.

This clone was found once. The V gene is TRBV7-2, the J gene TRBJ1-5, with D possibly being TRBD1 (6 bases). Trimming pared 5 bases from V and 4 bases from J, leaving 15 bases between. The CDR3 consists of 15 residues. The germline V gene encodes CDR1 SGHTA and CDR2 FQGNSA. The CDR3: CASSAQLQGNQPQHF. CDR3 nucleotides: TGTGCCAGCAGCGCCCAGCTGCAGGGGAATCAGCCCCAGCATTTT.

The chain links TRBV5-4 to TRBJ2-1; 7 bases align to TRBD2. The trim removed 6 bases at V and 6 bases at J, leaving 12 bases unmatched. The germline CDR1 and CDR2 sequences are SGHNT and YYREEE (reference sequence). The CDR3 totals 15 residues. CDR3 sequence reads: CASTPGGRDSNEQFF. CDR3 coding DNA: TGTGCCAGCACGCCGGGAGGCCGGGACTCCAATGAGCAGTTCTTC.

V usage is TRBV5-4 and J usage is TRBJ2-1; maybe TRBD2 (6 bases). Trimming left V 3 bases short and J 5 bases short, with 9 bases between. This CDR3 has 13 amino acids. Germline V gene lookup returns CDR1 SGHNT and CDR2 YYREEE (reference sequence). The CDR3: CASSYRENNEQFF. The DNA for the CDR3 is TGTGCCAGCAGCTACCGGGAGAACAATGAGCAGTTCTTC.

The chain couples TRBV6-5 to TRBJ1-2; TRBD1 agrees at 8 bases. The CDR3 runs to 14 residues. Germline loops: CDR1 MNHEY, CDR2 SVGAGI. Unmatched junction bases numbered 8, after V lost 5 bases and J lost 6 bases. CDR3 residues: CASSRNRGLDGYTF. The CDR3, as DNA: TGTGCCAGCAGTCGAAACAGGGGGTTAGATGGCTACACCTTC.

This chain links TRBV7-2 with TRBJ2-1, with 14 bases identical to TRBD2. Germline V gives CDR1 SGHTA, CDR2 FQGNSA. Unmatched junction bases numbered 8, after V lost 5 bases and J lost 8 bases. The length of the CDR3 is 16 residues. CDR3 sequence reads: CASSPRGLAGGDEQFF. The CDR3, as DNA: TGTGCCAGCAGCCCTAGAGGACTAGCGGGAGGAGATGAGCAGTTCTTC. The entire variable domain, with the rest obtained from reference TRBV7-2 and TRBJ2-1, is as follows: GAGVSQSPSNKVTEKGKDVELRCDPISGHTALYWYRQSLGQGLEFLIYFQGNSAPDKSGLPSDRFSAERTGGSVSTLTIQRTQQEDSAVYLCASSPRGLAGGDEQFFGPGTRLTVL.

The chain recombines TRBV7-6 with TRBJ2-3; 11 bases agree with TRBD2. V was pared by 10 bases and J by 2 bases, with 11 bases of the junction left unmatched. Germline loops: CDR1 SGHVS, CDR2 FNYEAQ. This CDR3 is 16 amino acids long. CDR3 in DNA: TGTGCCATCGTGAGCATGGGACTAGCGGACACAGATACGCAGTATTTT. Residues: CAIVSMGLADTDTQYF.

The V and J genes are TRBV7-9 and TRBJ1-2; D is unclear. CDR1 SEHNR and CDR2 FQNEAQ come from the germline V gene (reference sequence). V lost 5 bases to trimming and J lost 6 bases, with 10 bases between them. CDR3 length equals 12 residues. This CDR3 is CASSVDIDGYTF. CDR3 DNA sequence: TGTGCCAGCAGCGTAGACATTGATGGCTACACCTTC.

The J gene is TRBJ1-4, the V gene TRBV7-2; D is unresolved. The germline gives CDR1 SGHTA, CDR2 FQGNSA. The CDR3 spans 14 residues. Trimming shortened V by 2 bases and J by 4 bases, and 8 bases separated the two germline ends. The CDR3 here is CASSLRAGNEKLFF. The CDR3 DNA is TGTGCCAGCAGCTTAAGGGCGGGTAATGAAAAACTGTTTTTT. Combining the CDR3 with reference TRBV7-2 and TRBJ1-4 gives the whole variable domain GAGVSQSPSNKVTEKGKDVELRCDPISGHTALYWYRQSLGQGLEFLIYFQGNSAPDKSGLPSDRFSAERTGGSVSTLTIQRTQQEDSAVYLCASSLRAGNEKLFFGSGTQLSVL.

The chain employs TRBV9 and TRBJ2-5; 7 nucleotides align to TRBD2. The J segment lost 5 bases and the V segment lost 6 bases, leaving 13 bases of the junction unmatched. This CDR3 is 15 amino acids long. CDR1 SGDLS and CDR2 YYNGEE come from the germline V gene. The CDR3 is CASTHGGSITETQYF. DNA for the CDR3: TGTGCCAGCACCCATGGCGGGAGCATCACGGAGACCCAGTACTTC.

On this clone: This likely stems from a read error, as it lies one base from a far larger clone. This sample also contains other DNA sequences that code for the same CDR3. The rearrangement joins TRBV20-1 to TRBJ2-5; D is uncertain. CDR3 size: 10 residues. Trimming pared 6 bases from V and 1 base from J, leaving 3 bases between. Germline CDR1 and CDR2: DFQATT and SNEGSKA (reference sequence). The CDR3 DNA sequence: TGCAGTGCCCTCCAAGAGACCCAGTACTTC. Translating gives CSALQETQYF.

The genes are TRBV4-1 and TRBJ1-5, with a possible D match to TRBD1 (6 bases). Deletions cut 7 bases from V and 2 bases from J, with 15 bases between. The CDR3 extends over 15 amino acids. The germline V gene encodes CDR1 MGHRA and CDR2 YSYEKL. CDR3 residues: CASKQGSVGNQPQHF. In DNA, the CDR3 is TGCGCCAGCAAGCAGGGGTCCGTGGGCAATCAGCCCCAGCATTTT.

The rearrangement uses TRBV19 and TRBJ2-3; D remains ambiguous. CDR3 length: 10 amino acids. Germline CDR1 reads LNHDA; CDR2 reads SQIVND (reference sequence). The germline V and J ends were trimmed by 7 bases and 8 bases, with 7 bases remaining between them. CDR3 amino acids: CASIRCTQYF. CDR3 nucleotide sequence: TGTGCCAGTATCAGGTGTACGCAGTATTTT.